The T cell receptor (beta chain) described here comes from a study of cytomegalovirus exposure and HLA in healthy donors. General study points: Many donors carried some public TCRs, although rarity characterized most TCR sequences. Later analysis indicated greater clonal expansion among HLA-associated TCR beta chains than among equally common other chains. Reports described diagnosis of cytomegalovirus status by the classifier as highly specific and sensitive. Previously analyzed data showed that most TCR beta V segments were productive at a frequency of about 90% or about 30%.

The CDR3 is 15 residues long. Trimming took 0 bases from V and 8 from J, leaving 14 bases between them. Germline V lookup: CDR1 MNHEY, CDR2 SVGAGI. PCR employed 60 Vbeta and 13 Jbeta primers. The method was immunoSEQ multiplex PCR; TCRdb's version includes in-frame clones alone and lacks a portion of them. The sample carries about 130,000 clones, approximately 86% recorded once. For this clone: What it recognizes is unknown.

V gene TRBV6-5 combines with J gene TRBJ2-1; D is perhaps TRBD2 (5 bases). Sequenced: PBMCs. This clonotype originated in a boy younger than 18 in good health and CMV-seronegative. The CDR3 here is CASSYSEDSHDEQFF. The CDR3 region has the DNA TGTGCCAGCAGTTACTCGGAGGATAGCCACGATGAGCAGTTCTTC.